This TCR beta chain derives from a study of neurological immune-mediated disorders. 5'RACE employing 10-nucleotide random UMIs yielded the cDNA. A single record per CDR3 protein comes from TCRdb applying MiXCR to the 5' RACE reads. Here the sample spans approximately 30,000 distinct CDR3 sequences, 4% being singletons. This CDR3 comprises 15 residues. Trimming shortened V by 6 bases and J by 4 bases, and 18 bases separated the two germline ends. This clonotype was found many times. This chain joins TRBV12-3 or TRBV12-4 and TRBJ1-2; D is possibly TRBD1 (6 bases). The sample taken for sequencing was CD4+ T cells from blood. The sequence derives from a woman between 40 and 55 years old in good health. The CDR3 here is CASRDKGRGSYGYTF. The CDR3 DNA reads as TGTGCCAGCAGGGACAAGGGCAGGGGAAGCTATGGCTACACCTTC.